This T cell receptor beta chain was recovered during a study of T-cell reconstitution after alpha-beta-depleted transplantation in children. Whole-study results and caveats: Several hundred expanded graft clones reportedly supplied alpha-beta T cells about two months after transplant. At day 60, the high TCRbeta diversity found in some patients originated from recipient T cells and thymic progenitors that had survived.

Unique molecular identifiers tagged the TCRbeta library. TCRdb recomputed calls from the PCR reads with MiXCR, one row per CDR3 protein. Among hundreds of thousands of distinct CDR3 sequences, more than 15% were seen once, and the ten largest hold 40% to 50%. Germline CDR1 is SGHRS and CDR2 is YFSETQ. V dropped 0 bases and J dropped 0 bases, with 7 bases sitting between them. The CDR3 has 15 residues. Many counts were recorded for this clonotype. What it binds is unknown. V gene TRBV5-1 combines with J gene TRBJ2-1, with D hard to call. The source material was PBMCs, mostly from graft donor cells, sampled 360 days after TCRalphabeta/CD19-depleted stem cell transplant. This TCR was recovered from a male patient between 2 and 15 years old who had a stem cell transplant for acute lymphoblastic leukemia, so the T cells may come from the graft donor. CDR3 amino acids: CASSLVVPSYNEQFF. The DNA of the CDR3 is TGCGCCAGCAGCTTGGTAGTTCCCTCCTACAATGAGCAGTTCTTC.